This TCR beta chain was captured by sequencing in a study of blood T cell repertoires in COVID-19 (TCRdb year 2020). About the full investigation: Samples from collaborators originated in the United States, Italy and Spain and spanned both the acute and convalescent phases of COVID-19. Samples were obtained from the ongoing ImmuneRACE study (first 160 participants) and from over 1,000 subjects provided by 6 global collaborators. Where available, HLA class I and class II types were taken from metadata supplied by the sample provider and were not determined by assay-based typing. The material from the prospective study consisted of cDNA or gDNA derived from T cells, B-cell-depleted T cells, or PBMCs. Sample metadata almost always included a de-identified subject ID, COVID-19 status, age in years and sex. Deeply sampled blood TCRbeta repertoires from subjects exposed to, actively infected with, or recovered from COVID-19 were included in the dataset. The repertoires were made available in a free public database intended to serve as a resource for research on the immune response to SARS-CoV-2.

Germline trimming: 5 bases from V, 6 bases from J; junction bases outside gene matches: 10. Looking up the germline V gene (reference sequence) yields CDR1 LNHDA and CDR2 SQIVND. The CDR3 runs 15 residues from the cysteine to the phenylalanine. The read is trimmed to its CDR3 DNA, 45 bases read in frame from base 1. Points on this clone: Its target antigen remains unknown. Base qualities are not recorded, but no much larger clone differs from it by a single base.

The collaborating institutions used their own protocols to collect whole blood in K2EDTA tubes. For TCRbeta analysis, collaborators shipped samples in one of three forms: frozen whole blood, isolated PBMCs, or DNA extracted from either of those sample types. TCRbeta CDR3 regions were amplified from genomic DNA by means of the immunoSEQ Assay, a bias-controlled multiplex PCR. The authors' pipeline ran thus. Nucleated cell counts per sample were estimated from amplification of reference gene primers within the assay. To quantify the absolute abundance of each unique TCRbeta CDR3 rearrangement, sequence reads were collapsed and filtered. Productive Simpson clonality was computed per sample as the square root of Simpson's diversity index over productive rearrangements. TCRdb mirrors the immuneACCESS table, restricted to in-frame sequences. Some clones are absent from its copies; in checked studies, under half trace to an unresolved V gene, and the reason for the others is unknown. The V and J calls and clone size were taken over from that table, and D and trimming were inferred from the DNA. In all, the sample holds 60,000 to 100,000 clones, and approximately 90% of those were seen once. The biggest ten clones account for about 4.8% of the sample.

The study at large found these results: Clinical and demographic metadata were provided uncurated, with the amount varying by source and participant.

Sequenced input: peripheral blood. This receptor was obtained from a man aged 45-65 years with active COVID-19. Recombination joined TRBV19 with TRBJ2-7; the junction holds 10 bases that match TRBD2. The CDR3 is CASSSKAGGPSEQYF. The bases are TGTGCCAGTAGTTCGAAAGCGGGAGGGCCTTCCGAGCAGTACTTC.